A selection of T cell receptor beta chains follows, all from one sample in a study of blood T cells in healthy people across ages. MiXCR, applied by TCRdb to the 5' RACE reads, yields one record per CDR3 protein. The sample gives 780,000 or so distinct CDR3 sequences, more than 55% of which show up once; roughly 25% is in the top ten. The sequenced sample consisted of blood. Receptors were obtained from a man aged 40-49 years in good health. Each CDR3 is given with its conserved first and last residue.

V: TRBV9; J: TRBJ2-1; CDR3: CASSDEYNEQFF
V: TRBV3-1; J: TRBJ2-5; CDR3: CASSQGRGPAGEYF
V: TRBV25-1; J: TRBJ1-6; CDR3: CASSESGNSPLHF
V: TRBV6-2/TRBV6-3; J: TRBJ1-2; CDR3: CASSYPLGQGASHGYTF
V: TRBV20-1; J: TRBJ2-3; CDR3: CSELSGRGDNLDTQYF
V: TRBV9; J: TRBJ2-3; CDR3: CASSVGRTGIRTDTQYF
V: TRBV4-3; J: TRBJ2-3; CDR3: CASSQDGPGLAGRDTQYF
V: TRBV7-2; J: NA; CDR3: CASSLAAGGFYEQYF
V: TRBV7-2; J: NA; CDR3: CASSPGLAGLYEQYF
V: TRBV7-3; J: TRBJ2-1; CDR3: CASSRALAGANEQFF
V: TRBV9; J: TRBJ2-3; CDR3: CASSSLIVDTQYF
V: TRBV20-1; J: TRBJ1-2; CDR3: CRTGFRNYGYTF
V: TRBV28; J: TRBJ2-7; CDR3: CASGRLLQSFMRYF
V: TRBV24-1; J: TRBJ1-5; CDR3: CATSDLDRGGGQPQHF
V: TRBV7-3; J: TRBJ2-1; CDR3: CASSLSSGEQFF
V: TRBV6-5; J: TRBJ1-2; CDR3: CASKPPGTGWGYGYTF
V: TRBV7-9; J: TRBJ1-1; CDR3: CASSRGTKNTEAFF
V: TRBV20-1; J: TRBJ1-1; CDR3: CSARARTAGTEAFF
V: TRBV6-1; J: TRBJ2-2; CDR3: CASRRLASGRDTGELFF
V: TRBV5-1; J: TRBJ2-6; CDR3: CASSLVGESGGANVLTF
V: TRBV27; J: TRBJ2-1; CDR3: CASSLWASGLDEQFF
V: TRBV5-1; J: TRBJ2-5; CDR3: CASSWTGEVFETQYF
V: TRBV7-2; J: TRBJ2-3; CDR3: CASSSLTSGGSDTQYF
V: TRBV28; J: NA; CDR3: CATGYGTQYF
V: TRBV20-1; J: TRBJ2-3; CDR3: CSANPAYTTTGWSSPGGTDTQYF
V: TRBV6-1; J: TRBJ2-5; CDR3: CASSESGRQETQYF
V: TRBV2; J: TRBJ2-5; CDR3: CASRVGTGGRRQETQYF
V: TRBV12-3/TRBV12-4; J: TRBJ2-5; CDR3: CASSSHGGLYQETQYF
V: TRBV12-3/TRBV12-4; J: TRBJ2-5; CDR3: CASSVEGDGETQYF
V: TRBV29-1; J: TRBJ2-1; CDR3: CSAPGWQGGYNEQFF
V: TRBV12-3/TRBV12-4; J: TRBJ1-2; CDR3: CASSIGQNNRGYTF
V: TRBV6-2/TRBV6-3; J: TRBJ2-4; CDR3: CASSLDSRRAKNIQYF
V: TRBV9; J: TRBJ2-5; CDR3: CASSEGEGGQYF